This record covers a single TCR beta chain. Its antigen is not identified. This specimen belongs to a study of identifying expanded T cells in peripheral blood. The CDR3 runs 13 residues. Germline CDR1 SGHTA, CDR2 FQGTGA. V lost 3 bases and J lost 3, with 5 bases in between. No infections or other immune events were documented during collection. Broader study findings: Variance in clone template counts between approximately 2-week samples significantly increased with total template count across all healthy donors. Over approximately two and four weeks, about 15 and 18 clones changed, versus approximately 1.2 between replicates.

Profiled with immunoSEQ multiplex PCR; TCRdb holds only in-frame clones, not every one. Among 50,000 to 60,000 clones listed, around 82% were seen once. Sequencing was performed on blood. This sequence originates from a person aged 18 to 75 in good health. The V gene is TRBV7-3, the J gene TRBJ1-4; D remains ambiguous. CDR3 sequence reads: CASSFHSNEKLFF. The CDR3 region has the DNA TGTGCCAGCAGCTTTCATTCTAATGAAAAACTGTTTTTT.